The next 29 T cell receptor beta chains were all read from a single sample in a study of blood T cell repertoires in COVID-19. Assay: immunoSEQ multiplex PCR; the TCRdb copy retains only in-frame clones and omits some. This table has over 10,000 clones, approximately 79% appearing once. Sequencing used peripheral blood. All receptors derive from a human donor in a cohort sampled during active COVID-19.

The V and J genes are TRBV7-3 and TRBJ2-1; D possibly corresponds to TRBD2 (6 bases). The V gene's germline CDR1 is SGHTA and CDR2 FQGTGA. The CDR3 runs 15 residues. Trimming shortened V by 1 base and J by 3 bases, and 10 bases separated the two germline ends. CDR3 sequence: CASSLSGAIYNEQFF. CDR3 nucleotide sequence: TGTGCCAGCAGCTTAAGCGGGGCTATCTACAATGAGCAGTTCTTC.

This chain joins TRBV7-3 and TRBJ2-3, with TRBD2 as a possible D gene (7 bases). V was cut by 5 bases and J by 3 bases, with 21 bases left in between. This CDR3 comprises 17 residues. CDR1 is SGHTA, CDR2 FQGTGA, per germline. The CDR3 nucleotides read TGTGCCAGCAGCCTCTCAGGGTGGGGGGGCCTGACAGATACGCAGTATTTT. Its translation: CASSLSGWGGLTDTQYF.

CDR3 loop: CASSYRGVLYGYTF. CDR3 bases: TGTGCCAGCAGTTACCGAGGAGTTCTCTATGGCTACACCTTC. The V call is TRBV6-6, the J call TRBJ1-2, with D uncertain. V gave up 2 bases and J gave up 4 bases, with 11 bases separating them. This CDR3 is 14 amino acids long. Germline loops: CDR1 MNHNY, CDR2 SVGAGI (reference sequence).

The CDR3 DNA reads as TGTGCCAGCTCACAACCGGGACAGGGATCTGGAAACACCATATATTTT. As protein: CASSQPGQGSGNTIYF. V and J are TRBV18 and TRBJ1-3; 9 nucleotides match TRBD1. Germline loops: CDR1 KGHSH, CDR2 LQKENI. CDR3 size: 16 residues. With V trimmed by 4 bases and J by 1 base, 5 bases remained unmatched.

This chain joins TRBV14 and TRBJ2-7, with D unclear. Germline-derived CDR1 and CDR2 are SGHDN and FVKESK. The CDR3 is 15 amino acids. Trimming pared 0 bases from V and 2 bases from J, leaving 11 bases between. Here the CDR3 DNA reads TGTGCCAGCAGCCAAGAGGGCAGAACGACCTACGAGCAGTACTTC. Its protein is CASSQEGRTTYEQYF.

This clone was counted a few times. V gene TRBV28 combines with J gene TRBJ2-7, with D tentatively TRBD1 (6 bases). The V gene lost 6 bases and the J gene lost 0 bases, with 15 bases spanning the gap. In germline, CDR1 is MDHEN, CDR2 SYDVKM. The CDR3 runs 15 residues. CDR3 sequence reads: CASRPQGRGSYEQYF. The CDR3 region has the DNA TGTGCCAGCAGGCCCCAGGGCAGGGGCTCCTACGAGCAGTACTTC.

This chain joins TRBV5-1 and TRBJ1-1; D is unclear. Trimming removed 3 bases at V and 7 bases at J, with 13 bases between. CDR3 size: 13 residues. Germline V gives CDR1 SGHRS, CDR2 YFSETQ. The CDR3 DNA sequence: TGCGCCAGCAGCTCCGTCCGCCAGGTTGAAGCTTTCTTT. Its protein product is CASSSVRQVEAFF.

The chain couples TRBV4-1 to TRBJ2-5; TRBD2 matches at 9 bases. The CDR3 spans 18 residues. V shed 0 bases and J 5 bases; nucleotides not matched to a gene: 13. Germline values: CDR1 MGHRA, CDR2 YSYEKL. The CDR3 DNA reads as TGCGCCAGCAGCCAAGATAAGGAGGCGGGGGGGCACTGGGAGACCCAGTACTTC. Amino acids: CASSQDKEAGGHWETQYF.

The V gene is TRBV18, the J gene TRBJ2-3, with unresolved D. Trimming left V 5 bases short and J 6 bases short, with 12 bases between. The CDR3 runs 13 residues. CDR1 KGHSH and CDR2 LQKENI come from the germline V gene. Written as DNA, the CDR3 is TGTGCCAGCTCAAAGACTGACGGGGATACGCAGTATTTT. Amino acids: CASSKTDGDTQYF.

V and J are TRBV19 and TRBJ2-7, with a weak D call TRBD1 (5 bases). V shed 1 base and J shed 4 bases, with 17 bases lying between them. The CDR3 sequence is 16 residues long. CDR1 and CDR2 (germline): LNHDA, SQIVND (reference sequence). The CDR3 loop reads CASSIGSVQGTYEQYF. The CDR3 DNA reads TGTGCCAGTAGTATAGGTTCCGTCCAGGGCACGTACGAGCAGTACTTC.

CDR3 in DNA: TGCAGTGCTAGTGCTGACACGAGCAATCAGCCCCAGCATTTT. Amino acids: CSASADTSNQPQHF. This chain uses TRBV20-1 with TRBJ1-5, with unresolved D. The CDR3 covers 14 residues. The V end was cut by 3 bases, the J end by 1 base, with 10 bases between. Germline CDR1 DFQATT, CDR2 SNEGSKA (reference sequence).

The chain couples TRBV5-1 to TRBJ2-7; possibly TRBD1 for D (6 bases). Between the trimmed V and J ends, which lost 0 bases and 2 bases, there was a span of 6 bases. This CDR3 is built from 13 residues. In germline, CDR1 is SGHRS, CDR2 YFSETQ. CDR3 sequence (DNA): TGCGCCAGCAGCTTGGGGGGGCCCTACGAGCAGTACTTC. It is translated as CASSLGGPYEQYF. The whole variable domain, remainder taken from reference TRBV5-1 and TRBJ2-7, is KAGVTQTPRYLIKTRGQQVTLSCSPISGHRSVSWYQQTPGQGLQFLFEYFSETQRNKGNFPGRFSGRQFSNSRSEMNVSTLELGDSALYLCASSLGGPYEQYFGPGTRLTVT.

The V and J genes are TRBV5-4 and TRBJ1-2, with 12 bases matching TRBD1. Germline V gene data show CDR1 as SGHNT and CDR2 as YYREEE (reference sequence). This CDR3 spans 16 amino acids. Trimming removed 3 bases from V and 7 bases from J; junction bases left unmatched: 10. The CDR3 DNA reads TGTGCCAGCAGCTCCCCCCCCGGGACAGGGGGCTTTGGCTACACCTTC. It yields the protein CASSSPPGTGGFGYTF.

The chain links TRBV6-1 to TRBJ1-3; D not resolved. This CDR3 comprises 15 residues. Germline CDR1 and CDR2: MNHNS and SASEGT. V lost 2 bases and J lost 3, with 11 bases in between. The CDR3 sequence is CASSERGVLGNTIYF. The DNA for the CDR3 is TGTGCCAGCAGTGAACGGGGAGTTCTTGGAAACACCATATATTTT.

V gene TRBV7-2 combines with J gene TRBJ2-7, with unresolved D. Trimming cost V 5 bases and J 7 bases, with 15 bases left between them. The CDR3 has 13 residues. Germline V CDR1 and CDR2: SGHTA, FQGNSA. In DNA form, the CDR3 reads TGTGCCAGCAGCCCGCTTTGGGCCATGGAGCAGTACTTC. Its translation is CASSPLWAMEQYF.

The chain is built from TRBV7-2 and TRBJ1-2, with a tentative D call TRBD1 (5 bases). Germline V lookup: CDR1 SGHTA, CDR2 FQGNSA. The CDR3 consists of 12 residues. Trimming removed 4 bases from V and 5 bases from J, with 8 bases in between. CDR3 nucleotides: TGTGCCAGCAGCTCCCAGGGTTATGGCTACACCTTC. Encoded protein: CASSSQGYGYTF.

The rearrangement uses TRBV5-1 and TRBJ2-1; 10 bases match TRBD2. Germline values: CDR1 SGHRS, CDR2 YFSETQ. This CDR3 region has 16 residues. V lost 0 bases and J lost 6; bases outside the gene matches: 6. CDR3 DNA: TGCGCCAGCAGCTTGGGAGCGGGGGGGCAAAGCAATGAGCAGTTCTTC. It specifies CASSLGAGGQSNEQFF.

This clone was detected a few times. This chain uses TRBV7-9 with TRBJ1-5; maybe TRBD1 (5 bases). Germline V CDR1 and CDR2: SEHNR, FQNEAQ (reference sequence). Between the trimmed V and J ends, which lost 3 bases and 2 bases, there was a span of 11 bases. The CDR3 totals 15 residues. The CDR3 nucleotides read TGTGCCAGCAGCTTGGGGGGACGGGGCAATCAGCCCCAGCATTTT. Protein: CASSLGGRGNQPQHF.

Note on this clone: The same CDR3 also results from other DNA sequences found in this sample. The CDR3 here is CASSYTGQGSGYTF. The CDR3 DNA follows: TGTGCCAGCAGTTACACGGGACAGGGGAGCGGCTACACCTTC. The V and J genes are TRBV6-5 and TRBJ1-2; TRBD1 agrees at 10 bases. The CDR3 is 14 amino acids. V was clipped by 2 bases and J by 8 bases; unmatched bases: 5. The germline V gene has CDR1 MNHEY and CDR2 SVGAGI.

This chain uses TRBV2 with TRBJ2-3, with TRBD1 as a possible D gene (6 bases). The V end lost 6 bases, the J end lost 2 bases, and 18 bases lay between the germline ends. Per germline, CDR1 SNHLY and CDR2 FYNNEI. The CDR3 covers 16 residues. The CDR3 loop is CASRETYRDHTDTQYF. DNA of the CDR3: TGTGCCAGCAGGGAAACCTACAGGGATCACACAGATACGCAGTATTTT.

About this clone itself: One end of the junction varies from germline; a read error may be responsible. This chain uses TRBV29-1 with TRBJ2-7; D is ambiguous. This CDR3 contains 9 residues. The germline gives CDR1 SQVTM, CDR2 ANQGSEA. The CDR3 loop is CSVEGVRPF. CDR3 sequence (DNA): TGCAGCGTTGAAGGAGTCAGGCCCTTC.

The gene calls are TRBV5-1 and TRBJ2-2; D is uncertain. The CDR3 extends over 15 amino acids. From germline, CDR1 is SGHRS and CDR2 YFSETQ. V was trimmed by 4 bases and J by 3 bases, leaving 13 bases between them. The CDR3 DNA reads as TGCGCCAGCAGCATAGGCAGCGCCTACACCGGGGAGCTGTTTTTT. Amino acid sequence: CASSIGSAYTGELFF.

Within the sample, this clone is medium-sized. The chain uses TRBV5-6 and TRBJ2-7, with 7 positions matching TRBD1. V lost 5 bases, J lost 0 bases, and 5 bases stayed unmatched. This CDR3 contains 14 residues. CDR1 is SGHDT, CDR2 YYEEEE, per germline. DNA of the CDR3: TGTGCCAGCAGACCGGGACAGACCTCCTACGAGCAGTACTTC. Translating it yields CASRPGQTSYEQYF.

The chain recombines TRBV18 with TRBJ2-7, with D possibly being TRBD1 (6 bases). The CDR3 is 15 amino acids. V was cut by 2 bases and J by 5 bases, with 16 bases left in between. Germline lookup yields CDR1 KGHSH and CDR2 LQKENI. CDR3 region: CASSPMGQGSDEQYF. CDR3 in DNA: TGTGCCAGCTCACCAATGGGGCAGGGGAGCGACGAGCAGTACTTC.

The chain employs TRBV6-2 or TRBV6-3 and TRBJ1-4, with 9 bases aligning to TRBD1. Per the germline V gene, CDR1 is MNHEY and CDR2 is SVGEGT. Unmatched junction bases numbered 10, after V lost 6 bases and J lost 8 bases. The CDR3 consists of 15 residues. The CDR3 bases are TGTGCCAGCAGCACGACGGGACAGGGAACGGAAAAACTGTTTTTT. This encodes CASSTTGQGTEKLFF.

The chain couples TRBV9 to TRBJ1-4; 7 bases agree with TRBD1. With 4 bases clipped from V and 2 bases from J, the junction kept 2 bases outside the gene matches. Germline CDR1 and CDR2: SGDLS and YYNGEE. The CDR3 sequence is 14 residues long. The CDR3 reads CASSPGQTNEKLFF. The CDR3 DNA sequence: TGTGCCAGCAGCCCGGGACAGACTAATGAAAAACTGTTTTTT.

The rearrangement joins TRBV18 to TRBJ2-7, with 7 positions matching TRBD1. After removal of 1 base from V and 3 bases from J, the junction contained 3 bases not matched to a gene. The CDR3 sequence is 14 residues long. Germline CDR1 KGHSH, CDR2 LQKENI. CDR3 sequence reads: CASSPRQGSYEQYF. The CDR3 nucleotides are TGTGCCAGCTCACCACGACAGGGAAGCTACGAGCAGTACTTC.

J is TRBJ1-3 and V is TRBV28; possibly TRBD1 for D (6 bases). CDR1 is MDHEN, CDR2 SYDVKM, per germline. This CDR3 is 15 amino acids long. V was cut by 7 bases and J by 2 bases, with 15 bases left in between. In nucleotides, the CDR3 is TGTGCCAGCACGGGGGGGGCCAGGGCTGGAAACACCATATATTTT. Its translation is CASTGGARAGNTIYF.

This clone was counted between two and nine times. CDR3: CASSHERGTTRDEAFF. The DNA of the CDR3 is TGTGCCAGCAGCCACGAGCGGGGGACGACGAGAGATGAAGCTTTCTTT. The chain uses TRBV3-1 (or the pseudogene TRBV3-2) and TRBJ1-1, with D possibly matching TRBD1 (5 bases). Between the trimmed V and J ends, which lost 3 bases and 7 bases, there was a span of 21 bases. Germline V gene sequence: CDR1 LGHDT, CDR2 YNNKEL (reference sequence). This CDR3 contains 16 residues.